This T cell receptor beta chain was observed in a study of T cell responses to AZD1222 COVID-19 vaccine. Comments on this clone: Its specificity is not known.

Data came from immunoSEQ multiplex PCR; TCRdb stores just in-frame clones and leaves some out. Among about 85,000 clones, 80% to 90% were seen once, and the ten largest hold around 6.7%. This CDR3 spans 14 amino acids. Germline V gives CDR1 KGHDR, CDR2 SFDVKD. The V segment lost 6 bases and the J segment 5 bases; nucleotides outside the gene matches: 5. Study-wide points: Of spike-specific TCRs, nearly half reportedly target regions left unmutated in variants.

This chain joins TRBV24-1 and TRBJ2-7; 11 positions agree with TRBD2. The sequence was obtained from an adult in good health. The sample in question was peripheral blood, obtained on day 0 of AZD1222 vaccination. This chain's CDR3 is CATSTTSGSDEQYF. In DNA form, the CDR3 reads TGTGCCACCAGTACTACTAGCGGGAGTGACGAGCAGTACTTC.